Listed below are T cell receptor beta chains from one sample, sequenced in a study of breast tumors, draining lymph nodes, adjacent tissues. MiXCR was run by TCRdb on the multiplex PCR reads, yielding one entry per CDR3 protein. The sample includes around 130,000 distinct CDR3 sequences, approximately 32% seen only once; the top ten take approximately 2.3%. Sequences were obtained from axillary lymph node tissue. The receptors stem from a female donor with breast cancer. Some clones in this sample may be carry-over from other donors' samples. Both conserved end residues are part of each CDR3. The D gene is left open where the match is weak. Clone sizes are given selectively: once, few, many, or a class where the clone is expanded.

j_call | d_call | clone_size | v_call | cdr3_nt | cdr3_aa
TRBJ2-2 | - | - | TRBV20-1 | TGCAGTGCTACCAAAAGCGGCATGAACACCGGGGAGCTGTTTTTT | CSATKSGMNTGELFF
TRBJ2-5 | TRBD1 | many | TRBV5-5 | TGTGCCAGCAGCCAGACGGCAGGGGGATGGGAGACCCAGTACTTC | CASSQTAGGWETQYF
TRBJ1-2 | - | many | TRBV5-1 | TGCGCCAGCAGCGCCGGTTCGGGTAACTATGGCTACACCTTC | CASSAGSGNYGYTF
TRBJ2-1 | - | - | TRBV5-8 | TGTGCCAGCAGCAAGGGCAGAACCAATGAGCAGTTCTTC | CASSKGRTNEQFF
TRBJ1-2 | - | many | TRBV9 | TGTGCCAGCAGCGTAGCGGGGATTGATGGCTACACCTTC | CASSVAGIDGYTF
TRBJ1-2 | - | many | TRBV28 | TGTGCCAGCAGTTTAGCACAGGTGGCTTGGGGCTACACCTTC | CASSLAQVAWGYTF
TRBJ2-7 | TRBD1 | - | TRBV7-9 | TGTGCCAGCAGCTTAGTTCGACAGGGAACCTCCGAGCAGTACTTC | CASSLVRQGTSEQYF
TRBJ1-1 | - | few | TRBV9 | TGTGCCAGCAGCGTAGAACAGCTCACTGAAGCTTTCTTT | CASSVEQLTEAFF
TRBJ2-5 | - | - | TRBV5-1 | TGCGCCAGCAGCTCAAACCAGTACCAAGACACCCAGTACTTC | CASSSNQYQDTQYF
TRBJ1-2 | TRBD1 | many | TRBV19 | TGTGCCAGTAGTGCCAGGGGGCCCCCCTATGGCTACACCTTC | CASSARGPPYGYTF
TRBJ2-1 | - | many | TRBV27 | TGTGCCAGCAGTTTATCGGTACGGGGGGCATGGTTCTTC | CASSLSVRGAWFF
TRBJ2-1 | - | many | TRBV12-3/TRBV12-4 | TGTGCCAGCAGTTTTCGGGCCGGCCCAGGGAAAATATATGAGCAGTTCTTC | CASSFRAGPGKIYEQFF
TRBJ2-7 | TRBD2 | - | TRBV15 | TGTGCCACCAGCCCGGGACTAGCGGGCGCCGAGCAGTACTTC | CATSPGLAGAEQYF
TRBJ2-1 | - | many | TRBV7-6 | TGTGCCAGCAGCTTGGGCCACTACAATGAGCAGTTCTTC | CASSLGHYNEQFF
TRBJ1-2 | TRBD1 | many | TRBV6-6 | TGTGCCAGCAGTTACTCGCCAGGGGGTTCGGGAGGCTACACCTTC | CASSYSPGGSGGYTF
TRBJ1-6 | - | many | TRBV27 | TGTGCCAGCAGTTTCTACGGGGGTTACAATAATTCACCCCTTCACTTT | CASSFYGGYNNSPLHF
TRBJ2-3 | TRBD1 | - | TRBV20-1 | TGCAGTGCTACGGGACAGGGGACAGATACGCAGTATTTT | CSATGQGTDTQYF
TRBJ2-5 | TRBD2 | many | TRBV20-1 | TGCAGTGCTCCCCTCGGGGGGGGGGAGACCCAGTACTTC | CSAPLGGGETQYF
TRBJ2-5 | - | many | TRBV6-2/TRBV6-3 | TGTGCCAGCAGTTGGCGACTATTACAAGAGACCCAGTACTTC | CASSWRLLQETQYF
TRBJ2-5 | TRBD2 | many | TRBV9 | TGTGCCAGCAGCGCCCCACTAGCGGGGGGGCTCGAGACCCAGTACTTC | CASSAPLAGGLETQYF
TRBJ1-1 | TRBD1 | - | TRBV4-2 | TGTGCCAGCAGCCGACAGGGATTTGAAGCTTTCTTT | CASSRQGFEAFF
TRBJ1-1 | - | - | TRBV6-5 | TGTGCCAGCAGGGACGCTGGTGCGCACAAAGCTTTCTTT | CASRDAGAHKAFF
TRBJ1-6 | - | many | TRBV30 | TGTGCCTGGAGTGTACGCAGGGAATCCCTCCACTTT | CAWSVRRESLHF
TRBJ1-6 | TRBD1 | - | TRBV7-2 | TGTGCCAGCAGCTCAAACAGGGGAAAGAGTTCACCCCTCCACTTT | CASSSNRGKSSPLHF
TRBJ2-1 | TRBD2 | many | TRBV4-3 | TGCGCCAGCAGCCAAGGCGGGACTAGCGCAATCGATGAGCAGTTCTTC | CASSQGGTSAIDEQFF
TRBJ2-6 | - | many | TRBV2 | TGTGCCAGCAACCCCGGAGGCACTGGGGCCAACGTCCTGACTTTC | CASNPGGTGANVLTF
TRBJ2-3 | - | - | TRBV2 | TGTGCCAGCAGTGGCAGAGATACGCAGTATTTT | CASSGRDTQYF
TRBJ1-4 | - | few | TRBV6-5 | TGTGCCAGCAGTCACTCGGGGGGCAACGGGGGAAAACTGTTTTTT | CASSHSGGNGGKLFF
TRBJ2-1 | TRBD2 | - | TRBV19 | TGTGCCAGTAGTGGGAGGGCAGAGCAGTTCTTC | CASSGRAEQFF
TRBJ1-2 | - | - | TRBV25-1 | TGTGCCATGGACAGCTATGGCTACACCTTC | CAMDSYGYTF
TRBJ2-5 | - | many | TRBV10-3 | TGTGCCATCGCCAGGGGGGGAGGAGAGACCCAGTACTTC | CAIARGGGETQYF
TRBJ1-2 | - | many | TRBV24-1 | TGTGCCACCAGTGAGGGGACGGGAACTGGCTACACCTTC | CATSEGTGTGYTF
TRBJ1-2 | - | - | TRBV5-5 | TGTGCCAGCAGTCCGGGGATCGGGGGCGCGGATGGCTACACCTTC | CASSPGIGGADGYTF
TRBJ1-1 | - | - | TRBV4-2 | TGTGCCAGCAGCCAATATGGGGTTATGAACACTGAAGCTTTCTTT | CASSQYGVMNTEAFF
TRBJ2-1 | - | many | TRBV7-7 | TGTGCTAGCACCTTTAGTACTGAGCAGTTCTTC | CASTFSTEQFF
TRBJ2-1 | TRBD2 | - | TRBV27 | TGTGCCAGCAGTTCGATTTCCGGGACTAGCGGTCGCAATGAGCAGTTCTTC | CASSSISGTSGRNEQFF
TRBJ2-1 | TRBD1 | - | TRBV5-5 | TGTGCCAGCAGTTCCTCGAGGGGGCCTCTCAATGAGAAGTTCTTC | CASSSSRGPLNEKFF
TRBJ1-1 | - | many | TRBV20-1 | TGCAGTGCTCTAAACCGACGAAACACTGAAGCTTTCTTT | CSALNRRNTEAFF
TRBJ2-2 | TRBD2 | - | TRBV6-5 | TGTGCCAGCAGTTTACTAGCGGGGCCCGGGGAGCTGTTTTTT | CASSLLAGPGELFF
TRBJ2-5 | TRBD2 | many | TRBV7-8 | TGTGCCAGCAGCCCCCACCCTCTAGCGGGGGGTTTCCAAGAGACCCAGTACTTC | CASSPHPLAGGFQETQYF
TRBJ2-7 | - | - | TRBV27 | TGTGCCAGCAGTTTTTCCCGGGACGGGTACGAGCAGTACTTC | CASSFSRDGYEQYF
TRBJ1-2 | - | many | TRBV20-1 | TGCAGTGCTAGAGACCCACAGGGAGGATACACCTTC | CSARDPQGGYTF
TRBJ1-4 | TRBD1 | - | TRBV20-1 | TGCAGTGCTCGGGACAGGGAAAAACTGTTTTTT | CSARDREKLFF
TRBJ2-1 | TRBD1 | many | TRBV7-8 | TGTGCCAGCAGCTCCGGGGGAGGGACAGGGCTCGCGGTTGAGCAGTTCTTC | CASSSGGGTGLAVEQFF
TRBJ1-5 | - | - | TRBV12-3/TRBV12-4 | TGTGCCAGCAGCCCCGGGACAAGAACTGCGGGGGACCAGCCCCAGCATTTT | CASSPGTRTAGDQPQHF
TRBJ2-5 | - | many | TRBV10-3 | TGTGCCATCAGTGTCCGGGGGGCAGGGGAGACCCAGTACTTC | CAISVRGAGETQYF
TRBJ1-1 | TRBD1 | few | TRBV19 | TGTGCCAGTAGTACCAGACAGGGAACGGCTCCGGGCTTT | CASSTRQGTAPGF
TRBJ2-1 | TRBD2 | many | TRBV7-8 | TGTGCCAGCAGCCCCCGACTAGCGGGCACTAAGCAGTTCTTC | CASSPRLAGTKQFF
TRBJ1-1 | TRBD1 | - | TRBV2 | TGTGCCCGCAGTGCTCCTGTGTACAGGGGGCTTGCTGGGGGCACTGAAGCTTTCTTT | CARSAPVYRGLAGGTEAFF
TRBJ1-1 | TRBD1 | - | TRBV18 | TGTGCCAGCTCACCACCTGGACAGGTTGGTGAAGCTTTCTTT | CASSPPGQVGEAFF
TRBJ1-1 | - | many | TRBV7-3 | TGTGCCAGCAGCTTAGCCGGTAACACTGAAGCTTTCTTT | CASSLAGNTEAFF
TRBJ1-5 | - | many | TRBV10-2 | TGCGCCAGCAGTGGGGGGGGGTACAATCAGCCCCAGCATTTT | CASSGGGYNQPQHF
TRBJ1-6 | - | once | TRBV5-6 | TGTGCCAGCAGCTTGGTAGGTTCACCCCTCCACTTT | CASSLVGSPLHF